The 5 T cell receptor beta chains given below trace back to one sample, sequenced in a study of T-cell reconstitution after alpha-beta-depleted transplantation in children. Unique molecular identifiers were incorporated during preparation of the TCRbeta library. TCRdb re-analysed the PCR reads in MiXCR, keeping a single row per CDR3 protein. The profile shows a few hundred thousand distinct CDR3 sequences, 20% of them singletons. The sample was PBMCs from the stem cell graft donor, taken from the stem cell graft. The receptors were sampled from a human donor who donated a stem cell graft to a child with acute myeloid leukemia.

This sequence joins TRBV18 and TRBJ2-6; 8 bases align to TRBD2. J gave up 0 bases and V 6 bases, and 7 bases lay outside the gene matches. This CDR3 comprises 17 residues. Germline CDR1 KGHSH, CDR2 LQKENI. The CDR3 region is CASSKGAGASGANVLTF. DNA for the CDR3: TGTGCCAGCTCTAAGGGAGCGGGAGCCTCTGGGGCCAACGTCCTGACTTTC.

This clonotype was counted many times. V is TRBV20-1 and J is TRBJ1-2; possibly TRBD1 for D (5 bases). The CDR3 length is 15 residues. CDR1 is DFQATT, CDR2 SNEGSKA, per germline (reference sequence). Trimming removed 0 bases from V and 5 bases from J, with 16 bases in between. CDR3: CSARDRGRAPYGYTF. CDR3 in DNA: TGCAGTGCTAGAGATCGAGGCAGGGCCCCATATGGCTACACCTTC.

The chain combines TRBV19 with TRBJ2-2, with 7 bases matching TRBD2. This CDR3 has 18 residues. From germline, CDR1 is LNHDA and CDR2 SQIVND (reference sequence). The V segment lost 5 bases and the J segment 5 bases; nucleotides outside the gene matches: 17. In nucleotides, the CDR3 is TGTGCCAGTAGTCACTGGGGGGAGGGACGGAGCAGAACCGGGGAGCTGTTTTTT. This sequence encodes CASSHWGEGRSRTGELFF.

The chain combines TRBV29-1 with TRBJ2-1, with TRBD1 as a possible D gene (6 bases). V was trimmed by 7 bases and J by 15 bases, leaving 19 bases between them. This CDR3 comprises 11 residues. The germline CDR1 and CDR2 sequences are SQVTM and ANQGSEA. CDR3 nucleotide sequence: TGCAGCGCCCTGTCAGTCCGGGACACGTTCTTC. This codes for CSALSVRDTFF.

This clonotype was recorded many times. The chain combines TRBV20-1 with TRBJ1-1, with D unclear. Germline V gene data show CDR1 as DFQATT and CDR2 as SNEGSKA (reference sequence). The CDR3 is 12 amino acids. The ends were cut back, 3 bases at V and 3 bases at J, with 8 bases in the middle. The CDR3 DNA sequence: TGCAGTGCTAGTTTCGGGGACACTGAAGCTTTCTTT. Its translation is CSASFGDTEAFF.